This is a list of T cell receptor beta chains from one sample in a study of technical replicates of blood from a handful of donors. Profiled with immunoSEQ multiplex PCR; TCRdb holds only in-frame clones, not every one. There are nearly 95,000 clones in the sample; approximately 95% occur only once, and around 0.37% lies in the top ten. Sequencing was performed on T cells isolated from PBMCs. The origin of the receptors is a human donor in good health. Both conserved end residues are part of each CDR3. The D gene is left open where the match is weak. Not all rows give a size; the values are once, few, many and, for expanded clones, a class.

TRBD1	TRBV18	-	TRBJ1-1	TGTGCCAGCTCACCACCGGCCGGACAGGGGACCGAAGCTTTCTTT	CASSPPAGQGTEAFF
TRBD2	TRBV11-2	-	TRBJ2-7	TGTGCCAGCAGCTTGGGACTAGCGGCCTACGAGCAGTACTTC	CASSLGLAAYEQYF
TRBD2	TRBV5-4	-	TRBJ2-5	TGTGCCAGCAGCTTGAGCCTAGCGGGAGGGCTAGGAGAGACCCAGTACTTC	CASSLSLAGGLGETQYF
TRBD2	TRBV18	-	TRBJ2-7	TGTGCCAGCTCACCTGGACTAGCGGGCTACGAGCAGTACTTC	CASSPGLAGYEQYF
-	TRBV6-4	-	TRBJ1-2	TGTGCCAGCTCAAAAGGGGTAGGAGGCTACACCTTC	CASSKGVGGYTF
-	TRBV5-1	-	TRBJ2-7	TGCGCCAGCAGGCAGCGGACTGGTCGAACAACCCACGAGCAGTACTTC	CASRQRTGRTTHEQYF
TRBD1	TRBV2	-	TRBJ1-4	TGTGCCAGCAGTGAACAGGGGGGAAAACTGTTTTTT	CASSEQGGKLFF
-	TRBV10-3	-	TRBJ2-7	TGTGCCATCAGTGAGGGGAGAGAATCCGACGAGCAGTACTTC	CAISEGRESDEQYF
-	TRBV28	-	TRBJ2-3	TGTGCCAGCGGCCTCCGCGGGGGCGGTGATACGCAGTATTTT	CASGLRGGGDTQYF
-	TRBV27	-	TRBJ2-1	TGTGCCAGCAGTCCCCCCTTGACTTCCGCCAATGAGCAGTTCTTC	CASSPPLTSANEQFF
TRBD2	TRBV2	-	TRBJ2-7	TGTGCCAGCAGTGAAGTCGGTGGCGGGGGGCCTGCCTACGAGCAGTACTTC	CASSEVGGGGPAYEQYF
-	TRBV4-1	-	TRBJ2-1	TGCGCCAGCAGCCACATTACGAGCTCCTACAATGAGCAGTTCTTC	CASSHITSSYNEQFF
TRBD1	TRBV5-4	-	TRBJ2-1	TGTGCCAGCAGCTTGCAGACAGGGTGGCAGTTCTTC	CASSLQTGWQFF
TRBD1	TRBV19	-	TRBJ1-2	TGTGCCAGTCACCAGGGGGTAGATGGCTATGGCTACACCTTC	CASHQGVDGYGYTF
TRBD2	TRBV2	-	TRBJ2-3	TGTGCCAGCCGGGGGGTAGCGGGGAGGGCAGATACGCAGTATTTT	CASRGVAGRADTQYF
-	TRBV27	once	TRBJ1-1	TGTGCCAGCAGTTTACTCATGTCCAGAGGAATCACTGAAGCTTTCTTT	CASSLLMSRGITEAFF
-	TRBV30	-	TRBJ2-7	TGTGCCTGGAGTGTAGGGCGGGACGAGCAGTACTTC	CAWSVGRDEQYF
-	TRBV5-1	-	TRBJ2-1	TGCGCCAGCAGCTTGTTTGAGGGAGGAGGAAGCAATGAGCAGTTCTTC	CASSLFEGGGSNEQFF
-	TRBV6-5	-	TRBJ1-1	TGTGCCAGCAGTTACCGAGGAGAGGGTGAAGCTTTCTTT	CASSYRGEGEAFF
-	TRBV11-2	-	TRBJ2-7	TGTGCCAGCAGCTTCCAGTCGTACGGGTCCTACGAGCAGTACTTC	CASSFQSYGSYEQYF
-	TRBV10-3	-	TRBJ1-1	TGTGCCATCAGTGAGCGTCAGGGCAGGGGCACTGAAGCTTTCTTT	CAISERQGRGTEAFF
-	TRBV4-3	once	TRBJ2-2	TGCGCCAGCAGCCATTACAGTTCCGGGGAGCTGTTTTTT	CASSHYSSGELFF
-	TRBV21-1	-	TRBJ1-2	TGTGCCAGCAGCAAAATACAGGTCTCCCCCTGTTATGGCTACACCTTC	CASSKIQVSPCYGYTF
TRBD2	TRBV2	-	TRBJ2-7	TGTGCCAGCAGCAATGAACAGGCGGGAGTCGGGGAGCAGTACTTC	CASSNEQAGVGEQYF
TRBD1	TRBV11-3	-	TRBJ2-7	TGTGCCAGCAGCCTAAAAGGGGGCAGCTCCTACGAGCAGTACTTC	CASSLKGGSSYEQYF
-	TRBV15	-	TRBJ1-5	TGTGCCACCAGCCCCGCAGGGGATCAGCCCCAGCATTTT	CATSPAGDQPQHF
TRBD2	TRBV10-3	-	TRBJ2-7	TGTGCCATCAGTGACTTTCAGGGACTAGCGGCCTCCTACGAGCAGTACTTC	CAISDFQGLAASYEQYF
-	TRBV6-5	-	TRBJ2-7	TGTGCCAGTAGTAGCGGCAGGGGTACCTCCTACGAGCAGTACTTC	CASSSGRGTSYEQYF
-	TRBV27	-	TRBJ2-3	TGTGCCAGCAGTCACCTGGAGCGGTCCTCTAGCACAGATACGCAGTATTTT	CASSHLERSSSTDTQYF
-	TRBV6-5	once	TRBJ2-1	TGTGCCAGCAGTTACTCGTCGGGAGACACCGGGAATGAGCAGTTCTTC	CASSYSSGDTGNEQFF
-	TRBV9	-	TRBJ1-1	TGTGCCAGCAGCGTAGCCCTTAAGAACACTGAAGCTTTCTTT	CASSVALKNTEAFF
-	TRBV27	-	TRBJ2-5	TGTGCCAGCAGTTATCGACAGAAGCTCCAAGAGACCCAGTACTTC	CASSYRQKLQETQYF
TRBD1	TRBV19	-	TRBJ2-2	TGTGCCTCTCGACAGGGAAACACCGGGGAGCTGTTTTTT	CASRQGNTGELFF
-	TRBV5-5	-	TRBJ2-3	TGTGCCAGCAGCTTGAATGGGAGTCCGGATACGCAGTATTTT	CASSLNGSPDTQYF
-	TRBV18	-	TRBJ1-4	TGTGCCAGCTCACCGTCGGGAAGCAATGAAAAACTGTTTTTT	CASSPSGSNEKLFF
-	TRBV28	many	TRBJ1-5	TGTGCCAGCAGTTTTACATCCCGCTATCAGCCCCAGCATTTT	CASSFTSRYQPQHF
TRBD1	TRBV14	-	TRBJ2-7	TGTGCCAGCAGCCACAGGGACAGGGTGCCCTACGAGCAGTACTTC	CASSHRDRVPYEQYF
TRBD2	TRBV5-4	once	TRBJ2-3	TGTGCCAGCAGCTTGCGACAGGGTCCCACTAGCGGGTCTAGCACAGATACGCAGTATTTT	CASSLRQGPTSGSSTDTQYF
-	TRBV29-1	once	TRBJ2-5	TGCAGCGTTAGCTCCTTTCCGGGAGAGAGAGAGACCCAGTACTTC	CSVSSFPGERETQYF
TRBD2	TRBV29-1	-	TRBJ2-2	TGCAGCGTAAGACTAGCGGGAAAGCCCGGGGAGCTGTTTTTT	CSVRLAGKPGELFF
-	TRBV9	-	TRBJ2-7	TGTGCCAGCAGCGTAGGTGGACAGGGAGGGTACGAGCAGTACTTC	CASSVGGQGGYEQYF
-	TRBV9	-	TRBJ1-4	TGTGCCAGCAGCGCGACAGGAGTTCCTAATGAAAAACTGTTTTTT	CASSATGVPNEKLFF
-	TRBV19	-	TRBJ2-2	TGTGCCAGTAGTATAAGTTTCTGGAACAGAGCGAACACCGGGGAGCTGTTTTTT	CASSISFWNRANTGELFF
-	TRBV6-5	-	TRBJ1-5	TGTGCCAGCAGTTACTCCCCGAATCAGCCCCAGCATTTT	CASSYSPNQPQHF
TRBD2	TRBV6-1	-	TRBJ2-1	TGTGCCAGCAGTGTAACCGGACTAGCGGGAGTCAATGAGCAGTTCTTC	CASSVTGLAGVNEQFF
-	TRBV27	-	TRBJ2-7	TGTGCCAGCAGGCCAGGTGGTGGCCCCTACGAGCAGTACTTC	CASRPGGGPYEQYF
-	TRBV2	-	TRBJ1-5	TGTGCCAGCAGTGAAGAAGCTAGCAATCAGCCCCAGCATTTT	CASSEEASNQPQHF
TRBD1	TRBV15	-	TRBJ1-2	TGTGCCACCAGCAGACTTCCCGGGACAGGGAACTATGGCTACACCTTC	CATSRLPGTGNYGYTF
TRBD1	TRBV6-5	-	TRBJ2-5	TGTGCCAGCCGAGGACAGGGCAGGGAGACCCAGTACTTC	CASRGQGRETQYF
TRBD2	TRBV15	-	TRBJ2-3	TGTGCCACCAGCAGAGTAGCGGGAGTGGTAGATACGCAGTATTTT	CATSRVAGVVDTQYF
TRBD1	TRBV18	-	TRBJ2-7	TGTGCCAGCTCAGAACAGGGGAACGAGCAGTACTTC	CASSEQGNEQYF
TRBD2	TRBV5-1	-	TRBJ2-1	TGCGCCAGCAGCCCCATCAGAGGGAGGGATCGGAATGAGCAGTTCTTC	CASSPIRGRDRNEQFF